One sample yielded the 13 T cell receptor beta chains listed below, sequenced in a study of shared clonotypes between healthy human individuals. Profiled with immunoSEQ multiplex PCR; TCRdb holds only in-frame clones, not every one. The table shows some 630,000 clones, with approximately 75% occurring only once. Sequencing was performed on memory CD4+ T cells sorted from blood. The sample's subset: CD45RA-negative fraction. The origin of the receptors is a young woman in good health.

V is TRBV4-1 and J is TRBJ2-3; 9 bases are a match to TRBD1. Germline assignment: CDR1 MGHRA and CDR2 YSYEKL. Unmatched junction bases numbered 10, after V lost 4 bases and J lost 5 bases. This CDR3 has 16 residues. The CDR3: CASSPRLWTGEDTQYF. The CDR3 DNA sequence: TGCGCCAGCAGCCCAAGGCTGTGGACAGGGGAAGATACGCAGTATTTT.

This chain's CDR3 is CASSEFSYEQYF. The CDR3 DNA sequence: TGTGCCAGCAGTGAATTTTCCTACGAGCAGTACTTC. V usage is TRBV25-1 and J usage is TRBJ2-7; D gene uncertain. This CDR3 is 12 amino acids long. V was pared by 1 base and J by 1 base, with 2 bases between. Germline V gene lookup returns CDR1 MGHDK and CDR2 SYGVNS.

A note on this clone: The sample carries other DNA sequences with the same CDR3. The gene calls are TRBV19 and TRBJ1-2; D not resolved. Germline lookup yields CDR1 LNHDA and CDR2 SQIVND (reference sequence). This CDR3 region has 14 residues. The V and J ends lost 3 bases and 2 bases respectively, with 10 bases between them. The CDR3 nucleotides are TGTGCCAGTAGTATTCACGGGTTAAACTATGGCTACACCTTC. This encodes CASSIHGLNYGYTF.

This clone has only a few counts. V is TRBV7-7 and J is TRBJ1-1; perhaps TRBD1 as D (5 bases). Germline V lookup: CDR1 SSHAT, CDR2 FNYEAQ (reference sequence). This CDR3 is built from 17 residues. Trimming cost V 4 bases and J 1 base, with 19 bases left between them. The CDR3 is CASSSLARAGRNTEAFF. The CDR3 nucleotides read TGTGCCAGCAGCTCGTTGGCAAGGGCGGGGCGGAACACTGAAGCTTTCTTT.

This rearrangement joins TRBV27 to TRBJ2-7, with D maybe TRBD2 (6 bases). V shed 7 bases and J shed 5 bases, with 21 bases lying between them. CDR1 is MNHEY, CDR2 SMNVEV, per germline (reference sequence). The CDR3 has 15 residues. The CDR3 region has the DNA TGTGCCAGCACGCTCTCGGCGGGGCTAGCGCACGAGCAGTACTTC. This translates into CASTLSAGLAHEQYF.

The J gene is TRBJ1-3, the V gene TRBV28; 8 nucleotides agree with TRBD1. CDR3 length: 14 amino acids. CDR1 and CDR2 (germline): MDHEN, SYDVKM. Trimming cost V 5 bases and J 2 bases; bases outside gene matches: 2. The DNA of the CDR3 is TGTGCCAGCAGTAAGGGACAGGCTGGAAACACCATATATTTT. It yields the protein CASSKGQAGNTIYF.

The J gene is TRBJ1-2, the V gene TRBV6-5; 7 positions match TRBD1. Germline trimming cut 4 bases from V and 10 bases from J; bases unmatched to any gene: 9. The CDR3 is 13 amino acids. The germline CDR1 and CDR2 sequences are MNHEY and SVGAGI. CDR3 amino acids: CASSSVDRENYTF. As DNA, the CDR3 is TGTGCCAGCAGTTCCGTCGACAGGGAAAACTACACCTTC.

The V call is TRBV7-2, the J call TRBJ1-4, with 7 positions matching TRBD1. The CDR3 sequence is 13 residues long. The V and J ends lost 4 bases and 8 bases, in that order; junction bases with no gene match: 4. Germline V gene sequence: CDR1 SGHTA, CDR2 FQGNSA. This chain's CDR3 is CASSSQGREKLFF. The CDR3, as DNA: TGTGCCAGCAGCTCACAGGGGAGGGAAAAACTGTTTTTT.

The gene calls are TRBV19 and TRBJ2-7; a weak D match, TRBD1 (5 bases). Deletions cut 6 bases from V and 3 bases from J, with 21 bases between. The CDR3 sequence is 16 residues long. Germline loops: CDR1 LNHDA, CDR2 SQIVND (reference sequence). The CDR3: CASSPMGWQGVYEQYF. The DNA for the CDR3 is TGTGCCAGTAGCCCTATGGGGTGGCAGGGCGTCTACGAGCAGTACTTC.

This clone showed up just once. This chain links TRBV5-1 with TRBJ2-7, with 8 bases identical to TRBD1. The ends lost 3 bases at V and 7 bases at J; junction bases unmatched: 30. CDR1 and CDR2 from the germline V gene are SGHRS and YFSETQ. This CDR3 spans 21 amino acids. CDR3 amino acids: CASSSGRGQVRRPGSPGEQYF. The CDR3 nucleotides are TGCGCCAGCAGCTCTGGGCGGGGACAGGTCCGGAGGCCTGGATCTCCGGGGGAGCAGTACTTC.

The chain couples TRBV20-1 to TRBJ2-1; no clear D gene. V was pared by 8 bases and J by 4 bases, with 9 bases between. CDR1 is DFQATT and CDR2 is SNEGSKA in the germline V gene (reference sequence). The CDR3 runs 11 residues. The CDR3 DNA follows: TGCAGTCCTGCGGAATACAATGAGCAGTTCTTC. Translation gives CSPAEYNEQFF.

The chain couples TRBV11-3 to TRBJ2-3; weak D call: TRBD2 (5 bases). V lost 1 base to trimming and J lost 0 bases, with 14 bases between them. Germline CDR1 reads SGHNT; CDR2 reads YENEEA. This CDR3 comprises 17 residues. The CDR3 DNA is TGTGCCAGCAGCTTAGGGGTTGCGGGCTCTAGCACAGATACGCAGTATTTT. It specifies CASSLGVAGSSTDTQYF.

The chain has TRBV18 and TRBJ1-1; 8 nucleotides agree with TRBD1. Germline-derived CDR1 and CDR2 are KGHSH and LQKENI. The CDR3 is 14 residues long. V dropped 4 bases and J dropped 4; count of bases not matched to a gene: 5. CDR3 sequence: CASSRDRLGTEAFF. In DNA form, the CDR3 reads TGTGCCAGCTCACGGGACAGGTTGGGCACTGAAGCTTTCTTT.